The rows below give T cell receptor beta chains drawn from one sample of a study of blood T cell repertoires in COVID-19. Assay: immunoSEQ multiplex PCR; the TCRdb copy retains only in-frame clones and omits some. The data contain under 400,000 clones, around 89% of them seen just once; the ten biggest clones take up around 7%. The sequencing input was peripheral blood. Source of these receptors: a man younger than 35 with active or convalescent COVID-19. The CDR3 runs from the conserved cysteine through the conserved F or W. A D gene is named only where the DNA matches it firmly. Clone size is stated in some rows and not others, as once, few, many or a class when expanded.

TRBJ1-1 few TRBV27 NA TGTGCCACCAAAGTTCGGTGGAGGTTGAACACTGAAGCTTTCTTT CATKVRWRLNTEAFF
TRBJ1-4 NA TRBV9 NA TGTGCCAGCAGCGTAGGTGACAGCGCAACTAATGAAAAACTGTTTTTT CASSVGDSATNEKLFF
TRBJ2-1 NA TRBV27 TRBD1 TGTGCCAGCAGTTTGGCCGGGACAGGTCTCGAGCAGTTCTTC CASSLAGTGLEQFF
TRBJ2-7 many TRBV27 NA TGTGCCAGCAGTTTATACCCCCCCTTTTTGCAGGGTCCTTCCTACGAGCAGTACTTC CASSLYPPFLQGPSYEQYF
TRBJ2-1 NA TRBV11-3 TRBD2 TGTGCCAGCAGCTTAGGTCGGCTAGCGGGGGCACATGAGCAGTTCTTC CASSLGRLAGAHEQFF
TRBJ1-6 NA TRBV6-5 TRBD1 TGTGCCAGCAGTTACGGTTACAGGGGTGGCGATTCACCCCTCCACTTT CASSYGYRGGDSPLHF
TRBJ2-7 NA TRBV9 NA TGTGCCAGCAGCGTAGATAGCCTCTCCTACGAGCAGTACTTC CASSVDSLSYEQYF
TRBJ2-1 NA TRBV6-4 NA TGTGCCAGCGCAAGACTTCAGGGGCAGGACAATGAGCAGTTCTTC CASARLQGQDNEQFF
TRBJ2-7 NA TRBV25-1 TRBD1 TGTGCCACCCGAGATATTGGACAGGGGCTCGAGCAGTACTTC CATRDIGQGLEQYF
TRBJ2-1 NA TRBV3-1/TRBV3-2 TRBD2 TGTGCCAGCAGCCATCCTCGGGAGGTGGGCGATGAGCAGTTCTTC CASSHPREVGDEQFF
TRBJ2-7 NA TRBV28 TRBD2 TGTGCCAGCAGCCGCGCCGGGACTAGCGCCTACGAGCAGTACTTC CASSRAGTSAYEQYF
TRBJ2-7 NA TRBV4-3 TRBD1 TGCGCCAGCAGCCAAGAGGGGACAGGGTCTTACGAGCAGTACTTC CASSQEGTGSYEQYF
TRBJ2-3 NA TRBV6-5 TRBD1 TGTGCCAGCAGAAGACCGGGACAGGGACATACGCAGTATTTT CASRRPGQGHTQYF
TRBJ1-4 NA TRBV4-2 NA TGTGCCAGCAGCCAAGAACCAGGGTACGGTGAAAAACTGTTTTTT CASSQEPGYGEKLFF
TRBJ1-1 NA TRBV29-1 TRBD1 TGCAGCGTTTGGACAGGGCGGGCTTTCTTT CSVWTGRAFF
TRBJ2-1 NA TRBV5-5 NA TGTGCCAGCAGCCGTTCCGCGGCCTCGGGGGATGAGCAGTTCTTC CASSRSAASGDEQFF
TRBJ1-4 NA TRBV27 NA TGTGCCAGCAGTTTGAACAGCCCCAATGAAAAACTGTTTTTT CASSLNSPNEKLFF
TRBJ2-2 NA TRBV19 TRBD2 TGTGCCAGTAGTATCGGCGGGAGGGCCCCCGGGGAGCTGTTTTTT CASSIGGRAPGELFF
TRBJ1-4 NA TRBV28 TRBD1 TGTGCCAGCTGGTATGGGACAGATGAAAAACTGTTTTTT CASWYGTDEKLFF
TRBJ2-7 NA TRBV5-6 NA TGTGCCAGCAGCCAATCGACAGTTCGACTCGAGCAGTACTTC CASSQSTVRLEQYF
TRBJ1-3 NA TRBV7-9 TRBD1 TGTGCCAGCGGCGGACAGGGGGTAGTTGGAAACACCATATATTTT CASGGQGVVGNTIYF
TRBJ1-4 NA TRBV7-9 TRBD1 TGTGCCAGCAGCTTCGGCCAGGGGGAGGTTTGGAAACTGTTTTTT CASSFGQGEVWKLFF
TRBJ2-7 once TRBV7-9 TRBD1 TGTGCCAGCAGCTCCATTGGGACAGGGGACTACGAGCAGTACTTC CASSSIGTGDYEQYF
TRBJ1-1 once TRBV3-1/TRBV3-2 NA TGTGCCAGCAGCCAACCCCAGGGTGGGAACACTGAAGCTTTCTTT CASSQPQGGNTEAFF
TRBJ2-7 once TRBV4-1 TRBD1 TGCGCCAGCAGCCCCCGACAGGGCGCCCCCCACGAGCAGTACTTC CASSPRQGAPHEQYF
TRBJ2-5 NA TRBV9 TRBD1 TGTGCCAGCAGCGTCGGACAGGGCTTTATGGAGACCCAGTACTTC CASSVGQGFMETQYF
TRBJ2-6 NA TRBV5-1 NA TGCGCCAGCAGCTTCCCGAGCTCTGGGGCCAACGTGCTGACTTTC CASSFPSSGANVLTF
TRBJ2-4 NA TRBV6-2/TRBV6-3 NA TGTGCCAGCAGTTACTCGGGTAACGGGCAGTACTTC CASSYSGNGQYF
TRBJ1-2 NA TRBV20-1 NA TGCAGTGCTCATCAGGCTCCTGGCTACACCTTC CSAHQAPGYTF
TRBJ1-2 NA TRBV6-1 NA TGTGCCAGCAGTGAAGTTGGGGGCAATAACTATGGCTACACCTTC CASSEVGGNNYGYTF
TRBJ2-6 NA TRBV7-8 NA TGTGCCAGCAGCTTAGGCGTCAGTTCAAACTCTGGGGCCAACGTGCTGACTTTC CASSLGVSSNSGANVLTF
TRBJ1-6 once TRBV6-5 NA TGTGCCAGCAGTTATGGGACATATAATTCACCCCTCCACTTT CASSYGTYNSPLHF
TRBJ2-7 NA TRBV3-1/TRBV3-2 TRBD1 TGTGCCAGCAGCCAAGATGTGCAGGGGGTTGACTACGAGCAGTACTTC CASSQDVQGVDYEQYF
TRBJ1-5 NA TRBV4-2 NA TGTGCCAGCAGCCAAGATAGCCAGAATCAGCCCCAGCATTTT CASSQDSQNQPQHF
TRBJ1-4 NA TRBV28 NA TGTGCCAGCAGTTTAATTACAGGGGAAAAACTGTTTTTT CASSLITGEKLFF
TRBJ1-2 NA TRBV15 NA TGTGCCACCAGCAGAGATAGCGGGTCACCCCTCGGATATGGCTACACCTTC CATSRDSGSPLGYGYTF
TRBJ1-6 NA TRBV2 NA TGTGCCAGCACCTTCTTATCGGGGAGCTCCTATAATTCACCCCTCCACTTT CASTFLSGSSYNSPLHF
TRBJ2-5 NA TRBV2 TRBD2 TGTGCCAGCAGTGAACAGCGGGGGGGCCTTCGAGGGACCCAGTACTTC CASSEQRGGLRGTQYF
TRBJ2-1 NA TRBV24-1 NA TGTGCCACCAGTGCTGTTGACAGAGCCTACAATGAGCAGTTCTTC CATSAVDRAYNEQFF
TRBJ1-5 NA TRBV15 NA TGTGCCACCAGCAGAGATGAACAGGGTGGGCAGCCCCAGCATTTT CATSRDEQGGQPQHF
TRBJ1-6 few TRBV6-5 TRBD1 TGTGCCAGCAGTTACTCGAAGGGACAGGGGGTCCACTTT CASSYSKGQGVHF
TRBJ1-5 few TRBV19 TRBD1 TGTGCCAGTAGTATAGGGTACCCAGGGGGCAGCAATCAGCCCCAGCATTTT CASSIGYPGGSNQPQHF
TRBJ2-5 NA TRBV28 NA TGTGCCAGCAGTCAAGAAGGGGGTTTTGGAGAGACCCAGTACTTC CASSQEGGFGETQYF
TRBJ2-1 NA TRBV7-8 NA TGTGCCAGCAGGCTGATGGTAGTCAATGAGCAGTTCTTC CASRLMVVNEQFF
TRBJ2-6 NA TRBV5-8 NA TGTGCCAGCAGCTTGTCCAGGGCTGGGGCCAACGTGCTGACTTTC CASSLSRAGANVLTF
TRBJ1-1 NA TRBV15 NA TGTGCCACCAAACAGAAGTTGCAGGGCGAAGCTTTCTTT CATKQKLQGEAFF
TRBJ2-1 NA TRBV3-1/TRBV3-2 TRBD2 TGTGCCAGCAGCCAAGATCCGTCCCTAGCGGGGAAAACAATGAATGGGCAGTTCTTC CASSQDPSLAGKTMNGQFF
TRBJ1-4 NA TRBV28 TRBD1 TGTGCCAGCAGTTTATTGACAGGGTGGGATGAAAAACTGTTTTTT CASSLLTGWDEKLFF
TRBJ1-1 NA TRBV29-1 NA TGCAGCGTGCTGGAGAGGCGAGAAGCTTTCTTT CSVLERREAFF
TRBJ2-3 NA TRBV7-3 TRBD2 TGTGCCAGCAGCTCTCACCGCGGGGGGTCTAGCACAGATACGCAGTATTTT CASSSHRGGSSTDTQYF
TRBJ1-4 NA TRBV18 NA TGTGCCAGCTCTCCCCGGCAGGGTCAGGAAAAACTGTTTTTT CASSPRQGQEKLFF
TRBJ2-5 NA TRBV19 NA TGTGCCAGTAGTATACGGAGGGACTGGAACCAAGAGACCCAGTACTTC CASSIRRDWNQETQYF
TRBJ2-1 NA TRBV11-2 TRBD2 TGTGCCAGCACCCGTAATCCGAGACTAGCGGGTATTGAGCAGTTCTTC CASTRNPRLAGIEQFF